This TCR beta chain comes out of a study of blood T cell repertoires in COVID-19. Here immunoSEQ multiplex PCR was the method, and the copy in TCRdb shows in-frame clones only, minus some. The repertoire holds 100,000 to 150,000 clones, with over 65% as singletons. Germline V lookup: CDR1 SGHNT, CDR2 YENEEA. This CDR3 is built from 16 residues. With 5 bases clipped from V and 2 bases from J, the junction kept 8 bases outside the gene matches. What was sequenced was peripheral blood. This receptor was taken from a man between 65 and 80 years old with acute or convalescent COVID-19. V and J are TRBV11-3 and TRBJ2-1, with 8 bases matching TRBD1. CDR3: CASSTDTGGAYNEQFF. CDR3 DNA sequence: TGTGCCAGCAGCACCGACACAGGGGGTGCCTACAATGAGCAGTTCTTC.